This TCR beta chain originates from a study of T cells in narcolepsy. The overall study: Patients with NT1 or NT2 and healthy control donors were enrolled. Study-level points and caveats: Reportedly, autoreactive clonotypes were serially detected in patients' blood but not controls'. No autoreactive T cell clone sequences appeared in some memory CD4+ repertoires. Autoreactive HCRT-specific and TRIB2-specific clonotypes were marked in same-patient CSF-versus-blood CD4+ comparisons.

Germline trimming cut 7 bases from V and 9 bases from J; bases unmatched to any gene: 13. Looked up from germline, CDR1 is MNHNY and CDR2 is SVGAGI (reference sequence). The CDR3 totals 15 residues. Sequencing used immunoSEQ multiplex PCR; TCRdb keeps in-frame clones, though not all of them. The table has 27,000 or so clones, roughly 74% seen once. As concerns this clone: The target antigen is unknown.

This chain joins TRBV6-6 and TRBJ2-1; 9 bases are a match to TRBD1. Sequencing used CD45RA- memory CD4+ T cells from PBMCs. The origin of this receptor is a human donor with narcolepsy. CDR3 sequence reads: CASKWETGGAGEQFF. DNA for the CDR3: TGTGCCAGCAAATGGGAAACAGGGGGCGCGGGTGAGCAGTTCTTC.